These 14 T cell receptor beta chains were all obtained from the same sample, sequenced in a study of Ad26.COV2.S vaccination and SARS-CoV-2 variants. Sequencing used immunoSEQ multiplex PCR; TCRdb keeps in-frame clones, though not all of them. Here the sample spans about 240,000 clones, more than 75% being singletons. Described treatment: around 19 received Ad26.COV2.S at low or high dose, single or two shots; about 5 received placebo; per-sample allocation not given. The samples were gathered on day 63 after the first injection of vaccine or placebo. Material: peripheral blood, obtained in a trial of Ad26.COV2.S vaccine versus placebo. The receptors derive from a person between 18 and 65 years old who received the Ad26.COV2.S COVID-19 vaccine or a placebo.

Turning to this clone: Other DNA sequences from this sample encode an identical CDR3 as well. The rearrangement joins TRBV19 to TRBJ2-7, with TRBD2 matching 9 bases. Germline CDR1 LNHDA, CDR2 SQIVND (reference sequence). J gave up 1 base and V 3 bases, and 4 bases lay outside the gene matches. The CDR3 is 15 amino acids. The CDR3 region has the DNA TGTGCCAGTAGTATCGGAGCGGGAGGTTCCTACGAGCAGTACTTC. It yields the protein CASSIGAGGSYEQYF.

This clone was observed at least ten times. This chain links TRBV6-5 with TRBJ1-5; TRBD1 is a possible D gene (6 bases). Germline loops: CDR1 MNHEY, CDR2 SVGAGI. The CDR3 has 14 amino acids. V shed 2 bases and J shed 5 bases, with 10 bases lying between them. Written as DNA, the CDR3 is TGTGCCAGCAGTTACGGACAGAAGCATCAGCCCCAGCATTTT. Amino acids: CASSYGQKHQPQHF.

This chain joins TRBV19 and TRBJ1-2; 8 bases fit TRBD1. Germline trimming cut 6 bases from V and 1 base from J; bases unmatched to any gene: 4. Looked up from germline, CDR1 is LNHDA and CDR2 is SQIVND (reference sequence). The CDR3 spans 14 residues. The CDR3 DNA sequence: TGTGCCAGTAGCATCGGACAGGGTAACTATGGCTACACCTTC. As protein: CASSIGQGNYGYTF.

The CDR3 sequence is CASSQASGGSGANVLTF. The CDR3 DNA is TGTGCCAGCAGCCAAGCTAGCGGGGGCTCTGGGGCCAACGTCCTGACTTTC. The V call is TRBV3-1 (or the pseudogene TRBV3-2), the J call TRBJ2-6, with TRBD2 matching over 10 bases. The V gene's germline CDR1 is LGHDT and CDR2 YNNKEL (reference sequence). This CDR3 is 17 amino acids long. With V trimmed by 1 base and J by 0 bases, 0 bases remained unmatched.

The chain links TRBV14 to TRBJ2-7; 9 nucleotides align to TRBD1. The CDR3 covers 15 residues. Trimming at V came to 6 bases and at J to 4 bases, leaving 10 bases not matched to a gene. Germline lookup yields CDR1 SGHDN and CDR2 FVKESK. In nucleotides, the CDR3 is TGTGCCAGCAGACTTCCGGGACAGGGATCGTACGAGCAGTACTTC. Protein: CASRLPGQGSYEQYF.

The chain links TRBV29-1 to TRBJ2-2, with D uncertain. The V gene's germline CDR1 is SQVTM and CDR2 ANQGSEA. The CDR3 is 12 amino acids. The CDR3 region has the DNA TGCAGTGTGTCTCTCCACACCGGGGAGCTGTTTTTT. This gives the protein CSVSLHTGELFF.

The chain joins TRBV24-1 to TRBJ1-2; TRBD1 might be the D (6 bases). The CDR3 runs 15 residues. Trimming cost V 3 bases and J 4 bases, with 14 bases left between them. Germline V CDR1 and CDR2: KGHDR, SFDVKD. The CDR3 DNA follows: TGTGCCACCAGTGATCCAGTAAAGGGGGGCTATGGCTACACCTTC. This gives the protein CATSDPVKGGYGYTF.

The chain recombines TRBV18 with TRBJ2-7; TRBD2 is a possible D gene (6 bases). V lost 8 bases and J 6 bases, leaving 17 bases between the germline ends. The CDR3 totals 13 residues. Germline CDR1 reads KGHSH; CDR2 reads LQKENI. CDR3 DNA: TGTGCCAGCCGCGATAGCGGCGGTTCCGAGCAGTACTTC. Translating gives CASRDSGGSEQYF.

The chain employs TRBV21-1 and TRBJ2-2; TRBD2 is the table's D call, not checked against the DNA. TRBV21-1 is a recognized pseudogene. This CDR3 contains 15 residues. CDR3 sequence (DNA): TGTGCCAGCTTAGCGGGAGGTGCGAACACCGGGGAGCTGTTTTTT. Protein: CASLAGGANTGELFF.

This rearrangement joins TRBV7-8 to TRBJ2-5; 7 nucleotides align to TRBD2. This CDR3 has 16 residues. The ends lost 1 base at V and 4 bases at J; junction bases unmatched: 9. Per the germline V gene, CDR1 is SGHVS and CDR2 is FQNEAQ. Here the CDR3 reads CASSLEWAGVRETQYF. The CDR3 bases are TGTGCCAGCAGCTTAGAGTGGGCGGGAGTGAGAGAGACCCAGTACTTC.

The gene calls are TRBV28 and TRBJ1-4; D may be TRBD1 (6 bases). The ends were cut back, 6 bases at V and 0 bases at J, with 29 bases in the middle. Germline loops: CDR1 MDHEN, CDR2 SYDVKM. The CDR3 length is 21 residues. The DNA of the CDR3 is TGTGCCAGCAGCCCCCAAACTGGGGGCACGTACCTACGGTCAACTAATGAAAAACTGTTTTTT. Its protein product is CASSPQTGGTYLRSTNEKLFF. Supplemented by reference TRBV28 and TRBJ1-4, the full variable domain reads DVKVTQSSRYLVKRTGEKVFLECVQDMDHENMFWYRQDPGLGLRLIYFSYDVKMKEKGDIPEGYSVSREKKERFSLILESASTNQTSMYLCASSPQTGGTYLRSTNEKLFFGSGTQLSVL.

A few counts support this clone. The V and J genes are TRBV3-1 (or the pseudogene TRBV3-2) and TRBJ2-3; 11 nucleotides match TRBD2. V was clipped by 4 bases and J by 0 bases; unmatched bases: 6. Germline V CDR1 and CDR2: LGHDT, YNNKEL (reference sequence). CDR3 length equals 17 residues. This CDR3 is CASSPLTSGTSTDTQYF. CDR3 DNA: TGTGCCAGCAGCCCGCTGACTAGCGGGACTAGCACAGATACGCAGTATTTT.

CDR3 protein: CASSPREFLGGQNTEAFF. DNA of the CDR3: TGTGCCAGCAGTCCACGGGAGTTCCTCGGGGGGCAGAACACTGAAGCTTTCTTT. This chain joins TRBV6-6 and TRBJ1-1; tentatively, D is TRBD1 (6 bases). Deletions cut 5 bases from V and 1 base from J, with 23 bases between. This CDR3 spans 18 amino acids. Germline CDR1 MNHNY, CDR2 SVGAGI (reference sequence).

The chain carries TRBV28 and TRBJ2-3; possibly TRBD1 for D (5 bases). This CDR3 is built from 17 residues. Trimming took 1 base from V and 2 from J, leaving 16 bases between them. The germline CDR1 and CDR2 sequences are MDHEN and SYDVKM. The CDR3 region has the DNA TGTGCCAGCAGTTTATATTACAAGGCAGGGTCCACAGATACGCAGTATTTT. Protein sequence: CASSLYYKAGSTDTQYF.